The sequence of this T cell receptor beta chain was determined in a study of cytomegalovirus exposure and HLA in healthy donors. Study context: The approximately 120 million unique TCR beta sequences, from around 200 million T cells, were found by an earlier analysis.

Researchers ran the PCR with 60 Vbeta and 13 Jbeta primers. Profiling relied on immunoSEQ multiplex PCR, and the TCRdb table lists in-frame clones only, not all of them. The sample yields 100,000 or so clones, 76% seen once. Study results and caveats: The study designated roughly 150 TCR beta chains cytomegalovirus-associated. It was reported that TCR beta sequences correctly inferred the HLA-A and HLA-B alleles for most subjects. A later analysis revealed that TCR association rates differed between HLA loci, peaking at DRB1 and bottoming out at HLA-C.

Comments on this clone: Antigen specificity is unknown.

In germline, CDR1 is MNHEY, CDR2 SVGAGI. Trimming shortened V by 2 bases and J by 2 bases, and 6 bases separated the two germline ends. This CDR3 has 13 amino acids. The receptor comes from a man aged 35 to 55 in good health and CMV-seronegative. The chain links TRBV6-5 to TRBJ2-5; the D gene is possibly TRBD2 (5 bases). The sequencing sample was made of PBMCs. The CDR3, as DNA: TGTGCCAGCAGTTACAGACTACAAGAGACCCAGTACTTC. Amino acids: CASSYRLQETQYF.